A single T cell receptor beta chain is shown here with its context. Germline V CDR1 and CDR2: MGHRA, YSYEKL. Trimming took 5 bases from V and 3 from J; bases not matched to a gene: 10. The CDR3 has 15 residues. The table came from immunoSEQ multiplex PCR; TCRdb's copy has only in-frame clones and leaves some out. The sample records about 100,000 clones, around 96% being singletons. This sample is drawn from a study of technical replicates of blood from a handful of donors. The rearrangement uses TRBV4-1 and TRBJ2-7, with 7 bases identical to TRBD2. The TCR was taken from a human donor in good health. Sample: T cells isolated from PBMCs. CDR3 bases: TGCGCCAGCAGCGAGCGGGGACTATCATACTACGAGCAGTACTTC. This translates into CASSERGLSYYEQYF.